The entry below describes one T cell receptor beta chain. Its matching antigen is unknown. The sample comes from a study of CD8 T cells in Susac syndrome. The CDR3 spans 14 residues. Looked up from germline, CDR1 is SGHTA and CDR2 is FQGTGA. V was cut by 3 bases and J by 6 bases, with 9 bases left in between. The authors reverse transcribed roughly 0.5 to 1 ug RNA with random hexamers. immunoSEQ multiplex PCR amplified TCR beta CDR3 across 54 Vbeta, 13 Jbeta. TCRdb itself ran the immunoSEQ multiplex PCR reads through MiXCR, one entry per CDR3 protein. The repertoire consists of 150,000 to 190,000 distinct CDR3 sequences, with about 94% occurring once and the leading ten covering roughly 0.2%. General study points: TCR sequencing and HLA analysis covered a relatively small number of individuals.

TEMRA cells underwent FACS enrichment and CD8+ and CD4+ T cells underwent negative isolation. The sequence was obtained from a human donor with multiple sclerosis. Sample: CD8+ T cells from PBMCs. The rearrangement links TRBV7-3 to TRBJ1-6, with a possible D match to TRBD1 (6 bases). CDR3: CASSLGGPNSPLHF. As DNA, the CDR3 is TGTGCCAGCAGCTTGGGGGGGCCTAATTCACCCCTCCACTTT.